This entry lists 27 T cell receptor beta chains sequenced from one sample in a study of T cells in Graves' hyperthyroidism and ophthalmopathy. It was RNA transcripts that yielded the amplified TCR beta CDR3 regions. The TCR CDR3 was amplified in a first-round RT-PCR using the HTBI primer set. One entry per CDR3 protein, called by TCRdb with MiXCR from the multiplex PCR reads. Of about 560,000 distinct CDR3 sequences in the sample, 13% to 15% were seen once. The sample consisted of blood. Receptors were obtained from a woman in her thirties or forties with Graves' hyperthyroidism.

This clonotype was observed many times. The rearrangement joins TRBV27 to TRBJ2-5; D remains unclear. Germline CDR1 and CDR2: MNHEY and SMNVEV (reference sequence). The CDR3 has 13 residues. Trimming cost V 4 bases and J 5 bases, with 11 bases left between them. The CDR3 nucleotides are TGTGCCAGCAGTTCCCGGTCGTGGGAGACCCAGTACTTC. Protein product: CASSSRSWETQYF.

This clonotype was detected a few times. The chain couples TRBV19 to TRBJ2-1; weak D call: TRBD1 (5 bases). V gave up 3 bases and J gave up 2 bases, with 14 bases separating them. CDR1 is LNHDA, CDR2 SQIVND, per germline (reference sequence). The CDR3 is 16 amino acids. CDR3 loop: CASSIEGHPPYNEQFF. The CDR3 DNA sequence: TGTGCCAGTAGTATCGAAGGACACCCACCCTACAATGAGCAGTTCTTC.

V is TRBV18 and J is TRBJ2-3; D is unresolved. The length of the CDR3 is 14 residues. CDR1 and CDR2 (germline): KGHSH, LQKENI. With 5 bases removed from V and 0 bases from J, the gap between germline ends came to 9 bases. The CDR3 region has the DNA TGTGCCAGCTCAACTATCTCTAGCACAGATACGCAGTATTTT. Protein product: CASSTISSTDTQYF.

This clonotype showed up many times. The V and J genes are TRBV30 and TRBJ1-1; a weak D match, TRBD1 (6 bases). The ends were cut back, 0 bases at V and 4 bases at J, with 9 bases in the middle. CDR3 length: 13 residues. CDR1 is GTSNPN, CDR2 SVGIG, per germline (reference sequence). Here the CDR3 DNA reads TGTGCCTGGAGTGTAGGGGGGGGCACTGAAGCTTTCTTT. Translation: CAWSVGGGTEAFF. The complete variable domain, with remaining parts taken from reference TRBV30 and TRBJ1-1, reads SQTIHQWPATLVQPVGSPLSLECTVEGTSNPNLYWYRQAAGRGLQLLFYSVGIGQISSEVPQNLSASRPQDRQFILSSKKLLLSDSGFYLCAWSVGGGTEAFFGQGTRLTVV.

This clonotype was counted many times. This chain links TRBV28 with TRBJ2-1; D unresolved. The length of the CDR3 is 13 residues. The germline gives CDR1 MDHEN, CDR2 SYDVKM. V was trimmed by 7 bases and J by 5 bases, leaving 12 bases between them. CDR3 DNA sequence: TGTGCCAGCAAGAGACCCGGAGACAATGAGCAGTTCTTC. Amino acid sequence: CASKRPGDNEQFF. The full variable domain, rest sourced from reference TRBV28 and TRBJ2-1, is DVKVTQSSRYLVKRTGEKVFLECVQDMDHENMFWYRQDPGLGLRLIYFSYDVKMKEKGDIPEGYSVSREKKERFSLILESASTNQTSMYLCASKRPGDNEQFFGPGTRLTVL.

This clonotype occurred many times. V gene TRBV3-1 combines with J gene TRBJ2-4, with 7 bases matching TRBD2. The CDR3 totals 19 residues. The V gene's germline CDR1 is LGHDT and CDR2 YNNKEL (reference sequence). V was pared by 0 bases and J by 2 bases, with 13 bases of the junction left unmatched. The CDR3 coding sequence is TGTGCCAGCAGCCAAGAACTGTTCGGGGCTAGCGGTACCAAAAACATTCAGTACTTC. Translation: CASSQELFGASGTKNIQYF.

This clonotype was detected ten times or more. CDR3 DNA sequence: TGTGCCACCAGGGGACAGGGGAACCAAGAGACCCAGTACTTC. This sequence encodes CATRGQGNQETQYF. The V and J genes are TRBV27 and TRBJ2-5, with 10 bases that match TRBD1. The CDR3 is 14 residues long. V was pared by 10 bases and J by 0 bases, with 5 bases of the junction left unmatched. The germline CDR1 and CDR2 sequences are MNHEY and SMNVEV (reference sequence).

Details on this clonotype: A much larger clone differs from this one at a single base, so this may be a read error. The gene calls are TRBV15 and TRBJ1-5, with D perhaps matching TRBD1 (6 bases). Germline V gives CDR1 LNHNV, CDR2 YYDKDF (reference sequence). This CDR3 is built from 13 residues. CDR3 in amino acids: CVTSLRGFQPQHF. The DNA for the CDR3 is TGTGTCACCAGCCTGAGGGGGTTTCAGCCCCAGCATTTT.

This clonotype was counted between two and nine times. The chain links TRBV20-1 to TRBJ1-2; 8 bases align to TRBD1. Per germline, CDR1 DFQATT and CDR2 SNEGSKA (reference sequence). The CDR3 spans 13 residues. The trim removed 5 bases at V and 4 bases at J, leaving 6 bases unmatched. The CDR3 DNA is TGCAGTGCTCGGACAGGGCCGGGCTATGGCTACACCTTC. This sequence encodes CSARTGPGYGYTF.

This clonotype was recorded at least ten times. The chain uses TRBV27 and TRBJ2-7; D is ambiguous. The CDR3 totals 14 residues. The germline V gene encodes CDR1 MNHEY and CDR2 SMNVEV (reference sequence). Trimming pared 4 bases from V and 1 base from J, leaving 11 bases between. The CDR3 protein is CASSWQDGSYEQYF. In DNA form, the CDR3 reads TGTGCCAGCAGTTGGCAAGACGGGTCCTACGAGCAGTACTTC.

The table lists this clonotype with many counts. The rearrangement uses TRBV2 and TRBJ1-2, with no clear D. The V end lost 1 base, the J end lost 5 bases, and 11 bases lay between the germline ends. The CDR3 covers 14 residues. Looked up from germline, CDR1 is SNHLY and CDR2 is FYNNEI. The CDR3 loop reads CASSEVVRLYGYTF. In DNA, the CDR3 is TGTGCCAGCAGTGAAGTAGTCAGACTATATGGCTACACCTTC. The full variable domain, its missing parts supplied by reference TRBV2 and TRBJ1-2, is EPEVTQTPSHQVTQMGQEVILRCVPISNHLYFYWYRQILGQKVEFLVSFYNNEISEKSEIFDDQFSVERPDGSNFTLKIRSTKLEDSAMYFCASSEVVRLYGYTFGSGTRLTVV.

The chain has TRBV18 and TRBJ2-1; TRBD1 aligns across 9 bases. Germline assignment: CDR1 KGHSH and CDR2 LQKENI. The CDR3 runs 15 residues. Losses at the gene ends were 0 bases for V and 8 bases for J; bases not matched to a gene: 5. The CDR3 protein is CASSPPGQGNHEQFF. CDR3 bases: TGTGCCAGCTCACCACCGGGACAGGGCAACCATGAGCAGTTCTTC.

This clonotype was counted many times. The chain has TRBV28 and TRBJ2-1, with TRBD2 identical over 10 bases. The CDR3 is 15 amino acids. V trimming: 5 bases; J trimming: 6 bases; junction bases outside the gene matches: 7. Germline CDR1 reads MDHEN; CDR2 reads SYDVKM. CDR3 amino acids: CASSPSGSPSNEQFF. The CDR3 DNA follows: TGTGCCAGCAGTCCTAGCGGGAGTCCCTCCAATGAGCAGTTCTTC.

This clonotype was observed a few times. The chain has TRBV20-1 and TRBJ1-5; 8 bases fit TRBD1. The CDR3 spans 14 residues. The junction had 4 bases not matched to a gene; V was cut back by 6 bases and J by 0 bases. Germline V CDR1 and CDR2: DFQATT, SNEGSKA (reference sequence). The chain's CDR3 is CSAPGQVSNQPQHF. The CDR3 DNA is TGCAGTGCCCCGGGACAGGTTAGCAATCAGCCCCAGCATTTT.

This clonotype occurred many times. This sequence joins TRBV5-1 and TRBJ2-3, with no clear D. The CDR3 covers 13 residues. CDR1 is SGHRS, CDR2 YFSETQ, per germline. V was pared by 5 bases and J by 4 bases, with 11 bases between. CDR3: CASRDTVADTQYF. CDR3 bases: TGCGCCAGCAGAGACACCGTCGCAGATACGCAGTATTTT. The full variable domain, with the rest looked up from reference TRBV5-1 and TRBJ2-3, is KAGVTQTPRYLIKTRGQQVTLSCSPISGHRSVSWYQQTPGQGLQFLFEYFSETQRNKGNFPGRFSGRQFSNSRSEMNVSTLELGDSALYLCASRDTVADTQYFGPGTRLTVL.

In this sample, this clonotype turned up many times. The rearrangement uses TRBV5-1 and TRBJ2-7; TRBD2 matches at 8 bases. With 4 bases clipped from V and 2 bases from J, the junction kept 8 bases outside the gene matches. The CDR3 loop spans 15 amino acids. Germline loops: CDR1 SGHRS, CDR2 YFSETQ. The CDR3 is CASSHTSGKTYEQYF. CDR3 sequence (DNA): TGCGCCAGCAGCCATACTAGCGGTAAAACCTACGAGCAGTACTTC.

The sample holds many counts of this clonotype. The V call is TRBV3-1, the J call TRBJ2-1, with unresolved D. V was trimmed by 2 bases and J by 8 bases, leaving 4 bases between them. CDR1 is LGHDT, CDR2 YNNKEL, per germline (reference sequence). The CDR3 has 11 amino acids. CDR3 in amino acids: CASSQLDEQFF. For the CDR3, the DNA is TGTGCCAGCAGCCAATTAGATGAGCAGTTCTTC.

This clonotype has at least ten counts. The chain employs TRBV5-1 and TRBJ2-7, with D maybe TRBD1 (5 bases). CDR3 length equals 16 residues. V was shortened by 3 bases and J by 0 bases, with 16 bases between the two germline ends. CDR1 is SGHRS and CDR2 is YFSETQ in the germline V gene. The CDR3 spells CASSSRLTDSSYEQYF. In DNA, the CDR3 is TGCGCCAGCAGCTCCCGGCTGACAGACTCCTCCTACGAGCAGTACTTC.

Remarks on this clonotype: A much larger clone sits a single nucleotide away, making a read error possible. This rearrangement joins TRBV28 to TRBJ2-3; a weak D match, TRBD2 (6 bases). This CDR3 has 14 amino acids. Between the trimmed V and J ends, which lost 3 bases and 4 bases, there was a span of 11 bases. Germline CDR1 MDHEN, CDR2 SYDVKM. In DNA form, the CDR3 reads TGTGCCAGCAGTTTTGCGGGACCCGCAGATACGCAGTATTTT. This codes for CASSFAGPADTQYF.

This clonotype was picked up a small number of times. The chain recombines TRBV6-1 with TRBJ1-5; no clear D gene. CDR3 size: 12 residues. Trimming removed 5 bases at V and 13 bases at J, with 15 bases between. Germline CDR1 MNHNS, CDR2 SASEGT. CDR3: CASSPTGGLQHF. CDR3 coding DNA: TGTGCCAGCAGTCCCACCGGAGGATTACAGCATTTT.

In this sample, this clonotype turned up a few times. V gene TRBV5-6 combines with J gene TRBJ2-6; TRBD1 matches 9 bases. V lost 1 base and J lost 0; bases outside the gene matches: 2. The CDR3 has 17 residues. In germline, CDR1 is SGHDT, CDR2 YYEEEE. Written as DNA, the CDR3 is TGTGCCAGCAGCTTGTTGGGACAGGGCTCTGGGGCCAACGTCCTGACTTTC. It encodes CASSLLGQGSGANVLTF.

This clonotype was observed a handful of times. This chain links TRBV30 with TRBJ2-1; 7 bases match TRBD1. The CDR3 has 13 residues. The germline V gene has CDR1 GTSNPN and CDR2 SVGIG (reference sequence). The junction had 7 bases not matched to a gene; V was cut back by 5 bases and J by 6 bases. In DNA form, the CDR3 reads TGTGCCTGGGAGTCGGGACAGCGCAATGAGCAGTTCTTC. Translated: CAWESGQRNEQFF.

This chain uses TRBV24-1 with TRBJ2-3; D call uncertain. The CDR3 spans 13 residues. Germline V CDR1 and CDR2: KGHDR, SFDVKD. V was trimmed by 5 bases and J by 5 bases, leaving 10 bases between them. The CDR3 DNA reads TGTGCCACCAGTGCTCCCCTCTTAGATACGCAGTATTTT. This codes for CATSAPLLDTQYF.

The V gene is TRBV19, the J gene TRBJ1-2, with D unclear. V was cut by 2 bases and J by 2 bases, with 6 bases left in between. The CDR3 runs to 13 residues. Germline assignment: CDR1 LNHDA and CDR2 SQIVND (reference sequence). The chain's CDR3 is CASSILGNYGYTF. The CDR3 bases are TGTGCCAGTAGTATATTGGGGAACTATGGCTACACCTTC.

A remark on this clonotype: A much larger clone differs from this one at a single base, so this may be a read error. This chain connects TRBV5-1 to TRBJ2-7; 12 bases match TRBD2. Unmatched junction bases numbered 7, after V lost 4 bases and J lost 2 bases. The germline gives CDR1 SGHRS, CDR2 YFSETQ. The CDR3 runs 16 residues. CDR3 bases: TGCGCCAGCAGCCCGGAAGCTAGCGGGAGGGCCTACGAGCAGTACTTC. Protein sequence: CASSPEASGRAYEQYF.

This clonotype has ten or more counts. This chain joins TRBV6-2 or TRBV6-3 and TRBJ2-1, with D unresolved. V lost 8 bases, J lost 0 bases, and 14 bases lay in between. CDR1 and CDR2 (germline): MNHEY, SVGEGT. CDR3 size: 15 residues. CDR3 sequence: CASGSGTVSYNEQFF. DNA of the CDR3: TGTGCCAGCGGGTCTGGCACAGTCTCCTACAATGAGCAGTTCTTC.

This clonotype occurred many times. The chain uses TRBV28 and TRBJ2-7, with D possibly TRBD2 on 6 matching bases. CDR1 is MDHEN and CDR2 is SYDVKM in the germline V gene. V lost 6 bases and J 6 bases, leaving 18 bases between the germline ends. The CDR3 is 14 amino acids. The CDR3 loop is CASSSPYGSREQYF. Here the CDR3 DNA reads TGTGCCAGCAGCTCACCCTACGGGAGCCGCGAGCAGTACTTC.